This record covers a single TCR beta chain. It lacks a known antigen. Base quality data are lacking; no much larger clone is found one base away. V loses 3 bases of germline sequence and J loses 4 bases, and the interval between the two ends is 10 bases. From the cysteine through the phenylalanine, the CDR3 covers 13 amino acids. Only the CDR3 portion is preserved as DNA: 39 bases, with reading frame beginning at the first base. As encoded in the germline V gene, CDR1 is SGHTA while CDR2 is FQGNSA. The library was made by the immunoSEQ multiplex PCR assay. TCRdb re-hosts the immuneACCESS table, in-frame sequences only. Its copies lack some clones; in the studies checked, an unresolved V gene accounts for under half of them, and the cause for the rest is not known. The sample table holds fewer than 1,500 clones, of which 95% to 98% were seen once. The ten largest account for over 4% of the sample. The sample is drawn from a study of tumor T cells in aggressive B-cell lymphoma (TCRdb year 2017).

This sequence uses TRBV7-2 and TRBJ2-7, with a weak D call of TRBD1 (5 bases match). What was sequenced was tumor tissue. The source is an adult with diffuse large B cell lymphoma. Here the CDR3 is given as CASSFTTGYEQYF. The DNA sequence follows: TGTGCCAGCAGCTTTACTACAGGATACGAGCAGTACTTC.